This TCR beta chain was retrieved from a study of blood T cell repertoires in COVID-19. Trimming took 2 bases from V and 1 from J, leaving 5 bases between them. The CDR3 extends over 13 amino acids. Germline CDR1 reads MNHNS; CDR2 reads SASEGT. Only in-frame clones appear in the TCRdb table, and some are missing; sequencing was by immunoSEQ multiplex PCR. The table lists some 30,000 clones, around 83% of them singletons. This receptor was identified in a man between 65 and 85 years old with active COVID-19. Sample: peripheral blood. The chain links TRBV6-1 to TRBJ1-1; no clear D gene. CDR3 in amino acids: CASSETRNTEAFF. CDR3 bases: TGTGCCAGCAGTGAAACTAGGAACACTGAAGCTTTCTTT.